Below are 32 T cell receptor beta chains sequenced from a single sample in a study of breast tumors, draining lymph nodes, adjacent tissues. One entry per CDR3 protein, called by TCRdb with MiXCR from the multiplex PCR reads. The data hold 130,000 or so distinct CDR3 sequences, with 32% observed a single time. Axillary draining lymph nodes of breast cancer patients supplied the node samples. Sequenced sample: axillary lymph node tissue. These receptor sequences come from a female donor with breast cancer. Some clones in this sample may be carry-over from other donors' samples.

V is TRBV6-6 and J is TRBJ2-2, with 8 bases that match TRBD1. The CDR3 extends over 16 amino acids. The germline CDR1 and CDR2 sequences are MNHNY and SVGAGI (reference sequence). The V segment lost 5 bases and the J segment 4 bases; nucleotides outside the gene matches: 9. The CDR3 loop reads CASSPEGTGPTGELFF. The CDR3 DNA reads as TGTGCCAGCAGTCCCGAGGGGACAGGACCCACCGGGGAGCTGTTTTTT.

The rearrangement joins TRBV5-4 to TRBJ2-5; D ambiguous. V was trimmed by 4 bases and J by 2 bases, leaving 18 bases between them. CDR1 SGHNT and CDR2 YYREEE come from the germline V gene (reference sequence). The CDR3 totals 16 residues. CDR3 amino acids: CASSQSPPAPQETQYF. For the CDR3, the DNA is TGTGCCAGCAGCCAATCACCCCCAGCGCCACAAGAGACCCAGTACTTC.

This clonotype was observed at least ten times. The gene calls are TRBV2 and TRBJ2-7, with D uncertain. V gave up 7 bases and J gave up 0 bases, with 10 bases separating them. Germline V CDR1 and CDR2: SNHLY, FYNNEI. The CDR3 loop spans 13 amino acids. The CDR3: CASTEVISYEQYF. DNA of the CDR3: TGTGCCAGCACCGAGGTTATCTCCTACGAGCAGTACTTC.

Of note for this clonotype: Relative to the germline gene, one junction end is altered; a read error may explain this. Here the CDR3 reads CTSSPRQDSEKLFF. CDR3 in DNA: TGTACCAGCTCACCGAGGCAGGATAGTGAAAAACTGTTTTTT. The V and J genes are TRBV18 and TRBJ1-4; no clear D. The CDR3 is made up of 14 amino acids. CDR1 and CDR2 from the germline V gene are KGHSH and LQKENI. Together with reference TRBV18 and TRBJ1-4, the CDR3 gives the full variable domain: NAGVMQNPRHLVRRRGQEARLRCSPMKGHSHVYWYRQLPEEGLKFMVYLQKENIIDESGMPKERFSAEFPKEGPSILRIQQVVRGDSAAYFCTSSPRQDSEKLFFGSGTQLSVL.

Many counts were recorded for this clonotype. The chain combines TRBV2 with TRBJ1-2; TRBD1 might be the D (5 bases). Germline V gene sequence: CDR1 SNHLY, CDR2 FYNNEI. V lost 4 bases to trimming and J lost 8 bases, with 20 bases between them. The CDR3 is 15 residues long. The CDR3 DNA follows: TGTGCCAGCAGTGTTTTAAGAGGGGACGGTCAGGGCTACACCTTC. The encoded protein is CASSVLRGDGQGYTF.

The chain recombines TRBV20-1 with TRBJ2-5; D is perhaps TRBD1 (6 bases). CDR3 length: 13 residues. V was pared by 7 bases and J by 4 bases, with 16 bases between. From germline, CDR1 is DFQATT and CDR2 SNEGSKA (reference sequence). CDR3 sequence (DNA): TGCAGTGTCACGGACAGCTGCGTAGAGACCCAGTACTTC. Translating gives CSVTDSCVETQYF.

The CDR3 DNA reads TGTGCCAGCAGCTTGCCGGGGGATGTAACAGATACGCAGTATTTT. This encodes CASSLPGDVTDTQYF. The V and J genes are TRBV11-2 and TRBJ2-3; possible D gene TRBD2, 6 bases. This CDR3 is built from 15 residues. Per germline, CDR1 SGHAT and CDR2 FQNNGV. Trimming left V 3 bases short and J 3 bases short, with 13 bases between.

This clonotype was counted at least ten times. The chain combines TRBV19 with TRBJ2-3; D is undetermined. Germline lookup yields CDR1 LNHDA and CDR2 SQIVND (reference sequence). The V gene lost 0 bases and the J gene lost 4 bases, with 14 bases spanning the gap. The CDR3 runs to 16 residues. The CDR3 region has the DNA TGTGCCAGTAGTATAGATCCTTTGGCAGGAGCAGATACGCAGTATTTT. Its translation is CASSIDPLAGADTQYF.

This clonotype was seen many times. The chain carries TRBV6-5 and TRBJ2-5; 10 bases fit TRBD1. V lost 6 bases and J lost 5; bases outside the gene matches: 6. The CDR3 loop spans 14 amino acids. Germline loops: CDR1 MNHEY, CDR2 SVGAGI. The CDR3 region is CASRPTGGAETQYF. CDR3 nucleotide sequence: TGTGCCAGCAGGCCGACAGGGGGCGCGGAGACCCAGTACTTC.

In this sample, this clonotype turned up many times. This chain connects TRBV5-8 to TRBJ2-7; 7 bases match TRBD1. Germline V gene lookup returns CDR1 SGHTS and CDR2 YDEGEE. V lost 4 bases and J lost 3; bases outside the gene matches: 16. There are 17 residues in the CDR3. The DNA of the CDR3 is TGTGCCAGCAGCCCGGGACAGATACCCACCTCCCACTACGAGCAGTACTTC. Protein sequence: CASSPGQIPTSHYEQYF.

Comment on this clonotype: The conserved final phenylalanine or tryptophan is absent from the CDR3, which likely points to a read error. The rearrangement links TRBV7-9 to TRBJ1-1; 7 nucleotides line up with TRBD1. V shed 4 bases and J 4 bases; nucleotides not matched to a gene: 12. This CDR3 has 16 amino acids. Germline CDR1 and CDR2: SEHNR and FQNEAQ (reference sequence). CDR3 sequence reads: CASSSRDSGRGTEAFS. CDR3 coding DNA: TGTGCCAGCAGCTCCCGGGACAGCGGACGTGGCACTGAAGCTTTCTCT.

On this clonotype itself: This clone may be a read error of a much larger clone one base away. Because the CDR3 is missing its conserved closing phenylalanine or tryptophan, this is likely a read error. The chain recombines TRBV3-1 with TRBJ1-2, with TRBD1 matching over 7 bases. CDR3 length equals 16 residues. V shed 2 bases and J 3 bases; nucleotides not matched to a gene: 9. Per the germline V gene, CDR1 is LGHDT and CDR2 is YNNKEL (reference sequence). CDR3 bases: TGTGCCAGCAGCCAAACCAACACCGGGACAGACTATGGCTACACCCTC. It yields the protein CASSQTNTGTDYGYTL.

This clonotype was counted many times. This sequence joins TRBV20-1 and TRBJ2-3; D is unclear. V lost 4 bases and J 2 bases, leaving 4 bases between the germline ends. Germline V lookup: CDR1 DFQATT, CDR2 SNEGSKA (reference sequence). The CDR3 spans 11 residues. The CDR3 bases are TGCAGTGCTAAACCCACAGATACGCAGTATTTT. Residues: CSAKPTDTQYF.

This clonotype has at least ten counts. The chain has TRBV28 and TRBJ2-3; the D gene is possibly TRBD1 (6 bases). V lost 2 bases, J lost 2 bases, and 8 bases lay in between. This CDR3 comprises 14 residues. Germline CDR1 and CDR2: MDHEN and SYDVKM. CDR3 DNA: TGTGCCAGCAGTTTAGGGGACATCACAGATACGCAGTATTTT. This gives the protein CASSLGDITDTQYF.

This clonotype has ten or more counts. The chain recombines TRBV11-3 with TRBJ2-2; 7 nucleotides align to TRBD1. The germline gives CDR1 SGHNT, CDR2 YENEEA. CDR3 length: 14 amino acids. V lost 5 bases, J lost 5 bases, and 5 bases stayed unmatched. CDR3 amino acids: CASSPGGWTGELFF. The DNA of the CDR3 is TGTGCCAGCAGCCCAGGGGGTTGGACCGGGGAGCTGTTTTTT.

This clonotype appeared many times. The J gene is TRBJ2-4, the V gene TRBV20-1; 8 bases match TRBD2. Per germline, CDR1 DFQATT and CDR2 SNEGSKA (reference sequence). The CDR3 covers 14 residues. The junction had 13 bases not matched to a gene; V was cut back by 6 bases and J by 9 bases. CDR3 amino acids: CSARRPGRGSIQYF. Here the CDR3 DNA reads TGCAGTGCGCGAAGACCCGGGAGGGGTAGCATTCAGTACTTC.

This clonotype came up many times. V usage is TRBV6-6 and J usage is TRBJ1-2; the D is unclear. This CDR3 contains 15 residues. The V end lost 5 bases, the J end lost 5 bases, and 18 bases lay between the germline ends. Germline assignment: CDR1 MNHNY and CDR2 SVGAGI (reference sequence). CDR3 amino acids: CASSLSGQQQYGYTF. The DNA of the CDR3 is TGTGCCAGCAGTCTTTCGGGTCAGCAGCAATATGGCTACACCTTC.

This clonotype was recorded many times. V gene TRBV7-9 combines with J gene TRBJ2-3, with 7 bases fitting TRBD2. Germline V gives CDR1 SEHNR, CDR2 FQNEAQ (reference sequence). This CDR3 has 18 amino acids. The V gene end was trimmed by 2 bases and the J gene end by 3 bases; junction bases not matched to a gene: 14. DNA of the CDR3: TGTGCCAGCAGCTTACGACGCGGTGGGGGGGATGGGACAGATACGCAGTATTTT. It specifies CASSLRRGGGDGTDTQYF.

This clonotype came up many times. The CDR3 protein is CASSLLGPTNYGYTF. In nucleotides, the CDR3 is TGTGCCAGCAGCTTGTTGGGGCCTACGAACTATGGCTACACCTTC. V usage is TRBV5-6 and J usage is TRBJ1-2, with a weak D call TRBD1 (5 bases). V was cut by 1 base and J by 2 bases, with 12 bases left in between. The CDR3 totals 15 residues. The germline CDR1 and CDR2 sequences are SGHDT and YYEEEE.

Ten or more counts support this clonotype. This chain uses TRBV9 with TRBJ1-3; unclear D gene. V lost 5 bases and J lost 0, with 12 bases in between. The CDR3 is made up of 15 amino acids. Germline loops: CDR1 SGDLS, CDR2 YYNGEE. The CDR3 region is CASSLRGDSGNTIYF. The CDR3 coding sequence is TGTGCCAGCAGTCTCAGAGGAGACTCTGGAAACACCATATATTTT.

This clonotype appeared many times. This chain links TRBV12-3 or TRBV12-4 with TRBJ1-5, with D tentatively TRBD1 (6 bases). CDR3 length: 13 residues. Trimming left V 7 bases short and J 6 bases short, with 13 bases between. This chain's CDR3 is CASTLTGFQPQHF. The CDR3 nucleotides read TGTGCCAGCACCCTGACAGGTTTTCAGCCCCAGCATTTT.

About this clonotype itself: The CDR3 ends on some other residue instead of the conserved phenylalanine or tryptophan, so this is likely a read error. V and J are TRBV6-5 and TRBJ2-3, with 10 bases aligning to TRBD2. This CDR3 spans 17 amino acids. J was trimmed by 5 bases and V by 9 bases; bases with no gene match: 17. Germline V lookup: CDR1 MNHEY, CDR2 SVGAGI. The DNA for the CDR3 is TGTGCCAGTAGCCCCGCCGGGCTAGCGGGGGCAGGAGATACGCAGTATTCT. Encoded protein: CASSPAGLAGAGDTQYS.

The gene calls are TRBV24-1 and TRBJ1-5; the D is unclear. Trimming removed 10 bases at V and 7 bases at J, with 10 bases between. The CDR3 runs 11 residues. Germline CDR1 reads KGHDR; CDR2 reads SFDVKD. The DNA of the CDR3 is TGTGCCACTACCGACGGACAGCCCCAGCATTTT. Its translation: CATTDGQPQHF.

The chain is built from TRBV11-2 and TRBJ1-1, with D possibly matching TRBD1 (6 bases). Looked up from germline, CDR1 is SGHAT and CDR2 is FQNNGV. CDR3 length: 15 residues. Between the trimmed V and J ends, which lost 4 bases and 2 bases, there was a span of 14 bases. The DNA for the CDR3 is TGTGCCAGCAGCTCTCAGGGACACGGCAACACTGAAGCTTTCTTT. Amino acids: CASSSQGHGNTEAFF.

This clonotype was found many times. This chain joins TRBV6-2 or TRBV6-3 and TRBJ2-7; 11 bases line up with TRBD2. Germline CDR1 reads MNHEY; CDR2 reads SVGEGT. With 6 bases clipped from V and 0 bases from J, the junction kept 4 bases outside the gene matches. The CDR3 extends over 15 amino acids. The CDR3 protein is CASSPGTSGSYEQYV. Written as DNA, the CDR3 is TGTGCCAGCAGCCCCGGGACTAGCGGCTCCTACGAGCAGTACGTC.

The rearrangement joins TRBV7-2 to TRBJ1-3, with TRBD1 as a possible D gene (6 bases). The CDR3 has 15 residues. Looked up from germline, CDR1 is SGHTA and CDR2 is FQGNSA. V was clipped by 5 bases and J by 3 bases, with 14 bases between them. Here the CDR3 reads CASSPGVYGGNTIYF. CDR3 bases: TGTGCCAGCAGCCCAGGGGTTTACGGTGGAAACACCATATATTTT.

This clonotype appeared many times. The gene calls are TRBV12-3 or TRBV12-4 and TRBJ2-4; D gene ambiguous. The CDR3 is 14 amino acids. V gave up 7 bases and J gave up 5 bases, with 15 bases separating them. For the CDR3, the DNA is TGTGCCAGCACCCGACGGGCGTCGGAAAACATTCAGTACTTC. Translation: CASTRRASENIQYF.

This clonotype was recorded many times. The rearrangement links TRBV18 to TRBJ1-2, with D unclear. Germline V gives CDR1 KGHSH, CDR2 LQKENI. This CDR3 is 14 amino acids long. Trimming shortened V by 6 bases and J by 8 bases, and 19 bases separated the two germline ends. For the CDR3, the DNA is TGTGCCAGCTCCCTTAAGGACCTCAGGCCGGGCTACACCTTC. It specifies CASSLKDLRPGYTF.

This clonotype has ten or more counts. The rearrangement joins TRBV20-1 to TRBJ2-5, with 7 positions matching TRBD1. The V gene end was trimmed by 5 bases and the J gene end by 1 base; junction bases not matched to a gene: 4. Germline V gene data show CDR1 as DFQATT and CDR2 as SNEGSKA (reference sequence). The CDR3 has 13 amino acids. CDR3: CSADRDSQETQYF. The CDR3 nucleotides read TGCAGTGCTGACCGGGACAGCCAAGAGACCCAGTACTTC.

To note about this clonotype: An end of the junction does not agree with germline; a read error may underlie this. The chain is built from TRBV18 and TRBJ2-6; D is possibly TRBD1 (5 bases). CDR1 and CDR2 from the germline V gene are KGHSH and LQKENI. The CDR3 covers 19 residues. Written as DNA, the CDR3 is TGTGCCAGCTCCCAACGGACCCCACAGCAGAGCTCTGGGGCCAACGTCCCGACTTTC. Its translation: CASSQRTPQQSSGANVPTF.

This clonotype was seen at least ten times. The rearrangement links TRBV2 to TRBJ2-5; TRBD1 or TRBD2 may be the D gene (6 bases each). The CDR3 runs 13 residues. Between the trimmed V and J ends, which lost 8 bases and 5 bases, there was a span of 15 bases. Germline assignment: CDR1 SNHLY and CDR2 FYNNEI. CDR3 region: CASQRGDWETQYF. Here the CDR3 DNA reads TGTGCCAGCCAGAGGGGGGATTGGGAGACCCAGTACTTC.

At least ten counts were recorded for this clonotype. The chain recombines TRBV6-1 with TRBJ2-1, with D unresolved. The CDR3 runs to 13 residues. The germline V gene has CDR1 MNHNS and CDR2 SASEGT. V was cut by 4 bases and J by 7 bases, with 11 bases left in between. The CDR3 DNA follows: TGTGCCAGCAGTGGCCAGAATTGGAATGAGCAGTTCTTC. Translating it yields CASSGQNWNEQFF.